This T cell receptor (beta chain) appears in the sequencing data of a study of Graves' ophthalmopathy and Graves' hyperthyroidism. Study outcomes and limitations: Cross-validated, the 13-signature model showed 87.88%/81.08% sensitivity/specificity, and 80%/75% in the test set.

This clonotype showed up just a few times. The antigen remains undetermined. RNA transcripts were the template, and TCR beta CDR3 regions were amplified from them. HTBI primers served in a first-round RT-PCR, which a second-round multiplex PCR followed. TCRdb re-called the multiplex PCR reads with MiXCR, one entry per CDR3 protein. This table holds 650,000 to 800,000 distinct CDR3 sequences, roughly two fifths found once. The CDR3 extends over 13 amino acids. The germline V and J ends were trimmed by 3 bases and 8 bases, with 13 bases remaining between them. Establishment of the diagnosis relied upon clinical symptoms, serum thyroxine, TRAb, thyroid ultrasound and orbital computed tomography.

This receptor was obtained from an adult man with Graves' ophthalmopathy. The V gene is TRBV12-3 or TRBV12-4, the J gene TRBJ1-1, with D uncertain. The sequenced material came from peripheral blood. CDR3 in amino acids: CASSFPPRAEAFF. Written as DNA, the CDR3 is TGTGCCAGCAGTTTCCCTCCCCGGGCAGAAGCTTTCTTT.